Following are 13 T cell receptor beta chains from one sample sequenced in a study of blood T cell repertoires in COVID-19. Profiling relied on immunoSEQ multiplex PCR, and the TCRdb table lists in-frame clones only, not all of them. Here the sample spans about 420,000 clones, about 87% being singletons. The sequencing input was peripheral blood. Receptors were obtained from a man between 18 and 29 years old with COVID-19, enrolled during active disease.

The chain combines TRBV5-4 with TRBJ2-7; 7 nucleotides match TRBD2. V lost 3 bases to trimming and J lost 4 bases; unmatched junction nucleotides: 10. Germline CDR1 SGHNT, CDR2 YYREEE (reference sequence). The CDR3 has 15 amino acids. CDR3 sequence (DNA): TGTGCCAGCAGCTCGAAGGCGGGAGTAGGGTACGAGCAGTACTTC. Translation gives CASSSKAGVGYEQYF.

CDR3 sequence: CASSFSGRGETQYF. CDR3 DNA: TGTGCCAGCAGTTTTAGCGGGAGGGGGGAGACCCAGTACTTC. This chain connects TRBV6-2 or TRBV6-3 to TRBJ2-5; 11 bases are a match to TRBD2. The CDR3 consists of 14 residues. Germline V CDR1 and CDR2: MNHEY, SVGEGT. Germline trimming cut 4 bases from V and 5 bases from J; bases unmatched to any gene: 3.

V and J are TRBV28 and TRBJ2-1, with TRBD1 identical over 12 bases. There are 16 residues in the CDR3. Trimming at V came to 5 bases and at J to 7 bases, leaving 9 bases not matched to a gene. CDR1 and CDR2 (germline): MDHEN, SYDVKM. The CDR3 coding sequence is TGTGCCAGCAGTACGCCGGGACAGGGGGCAAAGAATGAGCAGTTCTTC. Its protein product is CASSTPGQGAKNEQFF.

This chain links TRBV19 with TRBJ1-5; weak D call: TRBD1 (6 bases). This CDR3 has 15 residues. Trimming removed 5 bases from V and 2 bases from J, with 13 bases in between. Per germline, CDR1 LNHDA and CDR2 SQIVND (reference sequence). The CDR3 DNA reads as TGTGCCAGTAGTCCCCGGGACACACGCAATCAGCCCCAGCATTTT. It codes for CASSPRDTRNQPQHF.

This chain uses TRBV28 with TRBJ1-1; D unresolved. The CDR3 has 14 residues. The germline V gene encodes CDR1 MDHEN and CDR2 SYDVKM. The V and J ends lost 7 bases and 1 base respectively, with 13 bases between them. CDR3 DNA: TGTGCCAGCACATATGAGCCGGGGAACACTGAAGCTTTCTTT. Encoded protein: CASTYEPGNTEAFF.

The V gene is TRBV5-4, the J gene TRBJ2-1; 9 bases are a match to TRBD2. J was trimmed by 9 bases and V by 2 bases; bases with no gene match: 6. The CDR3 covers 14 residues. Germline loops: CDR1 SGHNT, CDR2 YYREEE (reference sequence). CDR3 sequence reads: CASSLGLASGEQFF. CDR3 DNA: TGTGCCAGCAGCTTAGGACTAGCGTCGGGTGAGCAGTTCTTC.

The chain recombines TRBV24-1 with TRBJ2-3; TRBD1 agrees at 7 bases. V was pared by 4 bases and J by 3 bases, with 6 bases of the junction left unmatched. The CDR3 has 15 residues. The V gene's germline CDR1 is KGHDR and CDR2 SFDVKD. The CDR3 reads CATSETGSGTDTQYF. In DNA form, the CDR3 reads TGTGCCACCAGTGAGACAGGGTCTGGGACAGATACGCAGTATTTT.

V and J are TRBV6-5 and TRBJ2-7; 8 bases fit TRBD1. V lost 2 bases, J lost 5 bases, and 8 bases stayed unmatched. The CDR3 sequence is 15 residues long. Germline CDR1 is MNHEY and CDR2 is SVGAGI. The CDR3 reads CASSYGGQGIDEQYF. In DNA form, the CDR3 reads TGTGCCAGCAGTTACGGTGGACAGGGTATCGACGAGCAGTACTTC.

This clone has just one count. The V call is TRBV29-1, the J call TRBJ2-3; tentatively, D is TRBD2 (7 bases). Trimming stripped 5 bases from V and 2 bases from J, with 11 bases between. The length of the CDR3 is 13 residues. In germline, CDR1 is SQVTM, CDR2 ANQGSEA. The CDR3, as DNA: TGCAGCGTTCGGGGGGCACTCACAGATACGCAGTATTTT. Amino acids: CSVRGALTDTQYF.

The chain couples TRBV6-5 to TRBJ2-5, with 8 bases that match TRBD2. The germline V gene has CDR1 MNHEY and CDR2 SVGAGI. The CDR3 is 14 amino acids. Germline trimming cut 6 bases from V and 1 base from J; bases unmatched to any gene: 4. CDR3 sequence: CASRRAGVQETQYF. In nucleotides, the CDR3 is TGTGCCAGCAGACGAGCGGGGGTCCAAGAGACCCAGTACTTC.

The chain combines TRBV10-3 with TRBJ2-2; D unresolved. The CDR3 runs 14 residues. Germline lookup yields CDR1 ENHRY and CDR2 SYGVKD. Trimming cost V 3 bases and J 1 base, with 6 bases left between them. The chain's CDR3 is CAISDSGNTGELFF. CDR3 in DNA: TGTGCCATCAGTGATTCGGGGAACACCGGGGAGCTGTTTTTT.

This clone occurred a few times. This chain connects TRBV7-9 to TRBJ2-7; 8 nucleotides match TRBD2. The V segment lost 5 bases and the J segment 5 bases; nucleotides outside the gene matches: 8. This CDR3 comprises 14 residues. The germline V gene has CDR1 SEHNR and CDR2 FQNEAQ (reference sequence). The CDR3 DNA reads TGTGCCAGCAGCGATCCGGGACTAGATCACGAGCAGTACTTC. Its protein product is CASSDPGLDHEQYF. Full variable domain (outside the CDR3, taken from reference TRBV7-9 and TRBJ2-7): DTGVSQNPRHKITKRGQNVTFRCDPISEHNRLYWYRQTLGQGPEFLTYFQNEAQLEKSRLLSDRFSAERPKGSFSTLEIQRTEQGDSAMYLCASSDPGLDHEQYFGPGTRLTVT.

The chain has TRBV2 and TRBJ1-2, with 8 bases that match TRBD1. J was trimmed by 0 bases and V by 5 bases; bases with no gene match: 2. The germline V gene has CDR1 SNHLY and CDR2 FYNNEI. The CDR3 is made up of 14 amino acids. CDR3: CASSRDRTNYGYTF. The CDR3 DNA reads TGTGCCAGCAGTAGGGACAGGACTAACTATGGCTACACCTTC.